This T cell receptor (beta chain) comes out of a study of T cell repertoires in cytomegalovirus infection. Overall study context: Indications of both CMV infection and matching HLA type were provided by public TCR beta signatures.

Using its own MiXCR run on the reads, TCRdb lists one record per CDR3 protein. The repertoire consists of tens of thousands of distinct CDR3 sequences, with roughly a fifth occurring once and the leading ten covering around 64%. Whole-study results and caveats: HLA-C-restricted CMV-specific TCR beta clonotypes prevailed in the ex vivo response.

Comments on this clonotype: Its target is unknown.

The CDR3 covers 13 residues. Trimming left V 2 bases short and J 10 bases short, with 12 bases between. The source is a human donor in good health (CMV status not recorded). Some clones in this sample may be carry-over from other donors' samples. Specimen: CD8+ T cells from cultured PBMCs, collected from culture after CMV antigen stimulation. V and J are TRBV12-3 or TRBV12-4 and TRBJ2-1, with a tentative D call TRBD1 (6 bases). The CDR3 reads CASSLNTQGEQFF. In DNA form, the CDR3 reads TGTGCCAGCAGTTTAAACACTCAGGGGGAGCAGTTCTTC.